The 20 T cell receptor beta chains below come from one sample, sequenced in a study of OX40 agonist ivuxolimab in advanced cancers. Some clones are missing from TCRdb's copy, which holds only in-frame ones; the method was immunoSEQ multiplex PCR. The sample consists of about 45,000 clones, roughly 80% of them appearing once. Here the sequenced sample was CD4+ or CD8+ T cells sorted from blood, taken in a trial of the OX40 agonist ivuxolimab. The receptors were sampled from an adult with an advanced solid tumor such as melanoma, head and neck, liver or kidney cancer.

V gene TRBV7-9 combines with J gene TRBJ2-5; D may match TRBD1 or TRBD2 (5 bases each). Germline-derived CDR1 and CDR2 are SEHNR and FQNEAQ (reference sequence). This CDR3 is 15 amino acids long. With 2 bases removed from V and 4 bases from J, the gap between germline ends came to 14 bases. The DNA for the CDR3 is TGTGCCAGCAGCTTACTGGTCAATGGGGGAGAGACCCAGTACTTC. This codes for CASSLLVNGGETQYF.

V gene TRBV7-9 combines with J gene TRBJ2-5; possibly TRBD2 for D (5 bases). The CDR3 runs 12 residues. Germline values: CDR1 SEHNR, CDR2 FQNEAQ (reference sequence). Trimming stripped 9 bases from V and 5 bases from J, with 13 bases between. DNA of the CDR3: TGTGCCAGTAGTGAGGGAACGGAGACCCAGTACTTC. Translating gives CASSEGTETQYF.

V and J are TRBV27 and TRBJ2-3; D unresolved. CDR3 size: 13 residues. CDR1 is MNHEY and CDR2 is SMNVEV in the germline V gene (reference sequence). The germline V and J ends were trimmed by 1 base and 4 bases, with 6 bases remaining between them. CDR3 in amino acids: CASSLYLADTQYF. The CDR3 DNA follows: TGTGCCAGCAGTTTATACTTGGCAGATACGCAGTATTTT.

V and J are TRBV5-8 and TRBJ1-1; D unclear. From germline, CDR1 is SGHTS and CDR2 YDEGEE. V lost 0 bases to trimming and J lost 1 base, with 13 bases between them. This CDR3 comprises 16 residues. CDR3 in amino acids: CASSLVAVRWNTEAFF. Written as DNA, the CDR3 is TGTGCCAGCAGCTTGGTGGCAGTAAGATGGAACACTGAAGCTTTCTTT.

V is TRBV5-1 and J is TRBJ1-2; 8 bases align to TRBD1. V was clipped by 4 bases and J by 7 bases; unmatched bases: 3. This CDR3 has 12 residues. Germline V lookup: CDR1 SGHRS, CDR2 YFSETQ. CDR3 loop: CASSATGAGYTF. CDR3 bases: TGCGCCAGCAGCGCGACAGGGGCTGGCTACACCTTC. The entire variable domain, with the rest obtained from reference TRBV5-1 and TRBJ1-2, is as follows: KAGVTQTPRYLIKTRGQQVTLSCSPISGHRSVSWYQQTPGQGLQFLFEYFSETQRNKGNFPGRFSGRQFSNSRSEMNVSTLELGDSALYLCASSATGAGYTFGSGTRLTVV.

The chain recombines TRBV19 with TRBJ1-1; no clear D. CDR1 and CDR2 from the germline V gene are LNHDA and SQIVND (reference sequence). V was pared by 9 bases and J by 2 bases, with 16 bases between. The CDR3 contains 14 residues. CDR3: CASSLGRLNTEAFF. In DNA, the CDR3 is TGTGCCAGCTCACTCGGGCGGCTTAACACTGAAGCTTTCTTT.

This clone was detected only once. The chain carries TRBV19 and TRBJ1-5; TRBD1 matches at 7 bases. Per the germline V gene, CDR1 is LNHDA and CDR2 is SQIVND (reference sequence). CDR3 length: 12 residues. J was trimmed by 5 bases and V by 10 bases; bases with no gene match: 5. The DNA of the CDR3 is TGTGCCACCCGACAGGGCGATCAGCCCCAGCATTTT. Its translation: CATRQGDQPQHF.

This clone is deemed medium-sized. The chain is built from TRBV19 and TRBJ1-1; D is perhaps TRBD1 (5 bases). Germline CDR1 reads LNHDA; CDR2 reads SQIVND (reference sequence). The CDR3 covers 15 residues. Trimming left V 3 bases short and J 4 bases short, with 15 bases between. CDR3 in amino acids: CASSIGAGRGTEAFF. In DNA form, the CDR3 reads TGTGCCAGTAGTATCGGGGCAGGGAGGGGCACTGAAGCTTTCTTT.

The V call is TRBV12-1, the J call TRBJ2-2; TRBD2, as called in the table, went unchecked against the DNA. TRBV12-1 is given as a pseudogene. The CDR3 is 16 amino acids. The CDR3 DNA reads TGTGCCAGCAGCCCGGGACTAGCGGGGTACACCGGGGAGCTGTTTTTT. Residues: CASSPGLAGYTGELFF.

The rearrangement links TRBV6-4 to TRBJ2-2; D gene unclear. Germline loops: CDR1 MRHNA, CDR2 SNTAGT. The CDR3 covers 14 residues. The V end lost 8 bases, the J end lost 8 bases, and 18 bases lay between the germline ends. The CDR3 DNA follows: TGTGCCAGCTCCCCGACTCCTCCCACGGGGGAGCTGTTTTTT. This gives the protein CASSPTPPTGELFF.

In DNA, the CDR3 is TGTGCCAGCAGTTTAGGTGGGACCGGTCTTCCCTATGGCTACACCTTC. Translated: CASSLGGTGLPYGYTF. The chain uses TRBV27 and TRBJ1-2, with D perhaps matching TRBD1 (5 bases). Trimming removed 2 bases from V and 4 bases from J, with 17 bases in between. From germline, CDR1 is MNHEY and CDR2 SMNVEV (reference sequence). This CDR3 is 16 amino acids long.

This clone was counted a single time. The CDR3 nucleotides read TGTGCCAGCAGCTTAGATCAGGGCCCAGCGGGAGGGAGGGTAGATACGCAGTATTTT. Translated, it gives CASSLDQGPAGGRVDTQYF. V is TRBV11-2 and J is TRBJ2-3, with TRBD2 identical over 10 bases. The CDR3 extends over 19 amino acids. The V gene's germline CDR1 is SGHAT and CDR2 FQNNGV. With 0 bases clipped from V and 5 bases from J, the junction kept 14 bases outside the gene matches.

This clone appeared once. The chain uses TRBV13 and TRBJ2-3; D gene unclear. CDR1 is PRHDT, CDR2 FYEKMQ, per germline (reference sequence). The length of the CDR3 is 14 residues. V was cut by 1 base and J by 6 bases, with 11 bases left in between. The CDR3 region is CASSLDPLKDTQYF. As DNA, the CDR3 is TGTGCCAGCAGCTTAGATCCCCTCAAGGATACGCAGTATTTT.

The CDR3 loop is CASSLSVINEQFF. The CDR3 nucleotides read TGTGCCAGCAGTTTATCAGTTATTAATGAGCAGTTCTTC. The rearrangement joins TRBV27 to TRBJ2-1; D uncertain. The length of the CDR3 is 13 residues. The V end was cut by 0 bases, the J end by 7 bases, with 7 bases between. Germline V gene sequence: CDR1 MNHEY, CDR2 SMNVEV (reference sequence).

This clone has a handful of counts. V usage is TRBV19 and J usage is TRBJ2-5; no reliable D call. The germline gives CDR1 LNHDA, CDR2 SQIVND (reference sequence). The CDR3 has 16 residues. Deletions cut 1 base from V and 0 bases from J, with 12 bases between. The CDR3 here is CASSIGLLTYQETQYF. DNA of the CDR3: TGTGCCAGTAGTATAGGGCTTCTCACGTACCAAGAGACCCAGTACTTC.

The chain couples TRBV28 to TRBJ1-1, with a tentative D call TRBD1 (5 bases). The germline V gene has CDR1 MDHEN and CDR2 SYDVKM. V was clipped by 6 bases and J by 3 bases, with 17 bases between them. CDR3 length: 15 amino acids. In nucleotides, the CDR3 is TGTGCCAGCAGCGCCGAAGGGGCGGGGGACACTGAAGCTTTCTTT. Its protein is CASSAEGAGDTEAFF.

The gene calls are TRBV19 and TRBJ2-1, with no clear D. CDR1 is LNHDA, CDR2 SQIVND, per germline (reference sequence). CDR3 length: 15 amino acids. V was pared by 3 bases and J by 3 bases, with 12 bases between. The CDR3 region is CASSMSDSLYNEQFF. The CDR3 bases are TGTGCCAGTAGTATGTCAGATTCCCTCTACAATGAGCAGTTCTTC.

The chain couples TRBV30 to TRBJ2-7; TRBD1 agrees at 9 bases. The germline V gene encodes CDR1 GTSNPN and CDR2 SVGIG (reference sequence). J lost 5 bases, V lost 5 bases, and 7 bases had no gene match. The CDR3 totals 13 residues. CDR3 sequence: CAWGTGQGDEQYF. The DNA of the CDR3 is TGTGCCTGGGGGACGGGACAGGGAGACGAGCAGTACTTC.

For the CDR3, the DNA is TGTGCCAGCAGCTCCCGGGCTAGCGGGTCGTGGGTGGATACGCAGTATTTT. Translating it yields CASSSRASGSWVDTQYF. This sequence joins TRBV11-3 and TRBJ2-3; the match to TRBD2 covers 8 bases. V lost 4 bases and J lost 6; bases outside the gene matches: 15. Germline V gene lookup returns CDR1 SGHNT and CDR2 YENEEA. CDR3 length equals 17 residues.

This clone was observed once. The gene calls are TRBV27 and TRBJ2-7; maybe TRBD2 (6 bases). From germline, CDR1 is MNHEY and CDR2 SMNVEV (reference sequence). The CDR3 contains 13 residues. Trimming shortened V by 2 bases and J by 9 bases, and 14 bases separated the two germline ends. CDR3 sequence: CASSLGGIQTQYF. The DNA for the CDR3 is TGTGCCAGCAGTTTAGGGGGGATACAAACGCAGTACTTC.